Reported below is one T cell receptor (beta chain). As yet, its antigen is unknown. The CDR3 is 17 amino acids. Trimming removed 5 bases from V and 10 bases from J; junction bases left unmatched: 13. From germline, CDR1 is MNHEY and CDR2 SVGEGT. Hyperthyroidism had been newly diagnosed in patients aged 18 to 65, and its duration was under 2 months. What was amplified from RNA transcripts were TCR beta CDR3 regions. In the first-round RT-PCR of the TCR CDR3, the HTBI primer set was used. TCRdb called the multiplex PCR reads again in MiXCR, with one record for every CDR3 protein. The repertoire holds more than 550,000 distinct CDR3 sequences, with 17% as singletons. This sample was included in a study of T cells in Graves' hyperthyroidism and ophthalmopathy. Study-level points and caveats: In the blood, most expanded thyroid clonotypes above 0.001 appeared as well. Ophthalmopathy got predicted by the model a median around six months before its onset.

The V call is TRBV6-2 or TRBV6-3, the J call TRBJ2-1; TRBD2 agrees at 14 bases. The specimen sequenced was blood. The source of this sequence is a man aged 50 to 60 with Graves' hyperthyroidism. The CDR3 reads CASSPFHSGLAGVEQFF. In DNA, the CDR3 is TGTGCCAGCAGTCCCTTTCATTCGGGACTAGCGGGAGTAGAGCAGTTCTTC.